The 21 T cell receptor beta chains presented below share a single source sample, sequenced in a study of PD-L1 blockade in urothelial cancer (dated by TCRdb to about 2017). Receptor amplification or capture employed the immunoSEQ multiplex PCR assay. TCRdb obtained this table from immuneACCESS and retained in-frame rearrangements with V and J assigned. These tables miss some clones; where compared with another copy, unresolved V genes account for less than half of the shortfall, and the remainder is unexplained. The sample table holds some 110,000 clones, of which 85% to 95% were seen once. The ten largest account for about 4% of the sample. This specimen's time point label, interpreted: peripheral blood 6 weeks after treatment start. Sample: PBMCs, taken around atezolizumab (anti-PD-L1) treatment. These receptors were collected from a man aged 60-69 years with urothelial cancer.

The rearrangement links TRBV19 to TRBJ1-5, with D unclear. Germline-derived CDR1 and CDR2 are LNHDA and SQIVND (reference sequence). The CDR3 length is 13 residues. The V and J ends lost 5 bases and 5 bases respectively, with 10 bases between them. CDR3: CASSYQEYQPQHF. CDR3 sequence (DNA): TGTGCCAGTAGTTACCAGGAATATCAGCCCCAGCATTTT. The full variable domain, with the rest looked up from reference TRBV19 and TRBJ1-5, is DGGITQSPKYLFRKEGQNVTLSCEQNLNHDAMYWYRQDPGQGLRLIYYSQIVNDFQKGDIAEGYSVSREKKESFPLTVTSAQKNPTAFYLCASSYQEYQPQHFGDGTRLSIL.

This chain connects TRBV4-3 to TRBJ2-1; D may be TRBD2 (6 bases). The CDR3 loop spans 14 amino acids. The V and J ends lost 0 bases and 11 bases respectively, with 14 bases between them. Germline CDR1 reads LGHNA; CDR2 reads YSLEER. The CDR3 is CASSQEVGTQKQFF. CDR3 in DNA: TGCGCCAGCAGCCAAGAAGTGGGGACTCAGAAGCAGTTCTTC.

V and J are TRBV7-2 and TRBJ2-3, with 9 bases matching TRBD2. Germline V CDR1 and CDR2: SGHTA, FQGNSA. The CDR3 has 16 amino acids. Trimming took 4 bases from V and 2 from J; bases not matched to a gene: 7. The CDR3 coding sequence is TGTGCCAGCAGCTCTGCGGGACTAGCCGTCACAGATACGCAGTATTTT. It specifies CASSSAGLAVTDTQYF.

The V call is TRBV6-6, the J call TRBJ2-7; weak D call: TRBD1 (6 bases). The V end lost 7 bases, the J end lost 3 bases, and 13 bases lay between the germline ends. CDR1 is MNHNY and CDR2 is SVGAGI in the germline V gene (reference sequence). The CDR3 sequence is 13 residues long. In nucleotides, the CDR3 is TGTGCCAGCACTGGACAGCCATACTACGAGCAGTACTTC. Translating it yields CASTGQPYYEQYF.

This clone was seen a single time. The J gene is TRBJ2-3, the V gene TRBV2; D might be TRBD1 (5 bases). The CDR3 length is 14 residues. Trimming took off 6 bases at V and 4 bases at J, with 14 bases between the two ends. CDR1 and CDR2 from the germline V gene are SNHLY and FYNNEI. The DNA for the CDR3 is TGTGCCAGCAGGGGGCCGCACCTGGCAGATACGCAGTATTTT. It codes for CASRGPHLADTQYF.

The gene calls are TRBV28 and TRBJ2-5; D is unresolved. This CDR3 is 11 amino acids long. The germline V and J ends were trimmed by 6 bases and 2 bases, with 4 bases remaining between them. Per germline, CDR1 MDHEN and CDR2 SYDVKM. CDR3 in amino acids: CASRAQETQYF. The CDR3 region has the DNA TGTGCCAGCAGGGCACAAGAGACCCAGTACTTC. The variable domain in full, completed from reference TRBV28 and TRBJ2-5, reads DVKVTQSSRYLVKRTGEKVFLECVQDMDHENMFWYRQDPGLGLRLIYFSYDVKMKEKGDIPEGYSVSREKKERFSLILESASTNQTSMYLCASRAQETQYFGPGTRLLVL.

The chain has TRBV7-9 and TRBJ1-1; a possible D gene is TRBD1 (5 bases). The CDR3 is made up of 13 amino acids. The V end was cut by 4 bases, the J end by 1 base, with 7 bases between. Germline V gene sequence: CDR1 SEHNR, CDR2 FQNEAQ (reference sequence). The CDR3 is CASSWGGNTEAFF. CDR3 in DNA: TGTGCCAGCAGCTGGGGGGGGAACACTGAAGCTTTCTTT. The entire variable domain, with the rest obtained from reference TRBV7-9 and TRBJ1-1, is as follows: DTGVSQNPRHKITKRGQNVTFRCDPISEHNRLYWYRQTLGQGPEFLTYFQNEAQLEKSRLLSDRFSAERPKGSFSTLEIQRTEQGDSAMYLCASSWGGNTEAFFGQGTRLTVV.

The CDR3 is CSVEGVSTVGEKLFF. The DNA for the CDR3 is TGCAGCGTTGAAGGAGTATCAACAGTAGGAGAAAAACTGTTTTTT. The chain links TRBV29-1 to TRBJ1-4; D ambiguous. This CDR3 is 15 amino acids long. The V end was cut by 1 base, the J end by 8 bases, with 17 bases between. Germline CDR1 is SQVTM and CDR2 is ANQGSEA.

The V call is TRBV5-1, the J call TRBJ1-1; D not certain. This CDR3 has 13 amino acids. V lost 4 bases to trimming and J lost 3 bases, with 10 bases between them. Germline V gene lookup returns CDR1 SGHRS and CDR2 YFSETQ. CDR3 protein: CASSPVLDTEAFF. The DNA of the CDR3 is TGCGCCAGCAGCCCGGTCTTGGACACTGAAGCTTTCTTT.

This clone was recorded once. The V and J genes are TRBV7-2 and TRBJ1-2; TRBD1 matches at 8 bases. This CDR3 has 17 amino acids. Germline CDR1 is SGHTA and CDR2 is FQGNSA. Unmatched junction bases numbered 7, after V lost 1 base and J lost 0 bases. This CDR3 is CASSLVVGQGANYGYTF. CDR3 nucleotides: TGTGCCAGCAGCTTAGTGGTAGGACAGGGAGCTAACTATGGCTACACCTTC.

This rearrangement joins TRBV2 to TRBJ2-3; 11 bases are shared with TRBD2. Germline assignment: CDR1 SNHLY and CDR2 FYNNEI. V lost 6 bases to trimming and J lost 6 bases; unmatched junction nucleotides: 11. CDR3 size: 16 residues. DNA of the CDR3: TGTGCCAGCAGGTCAACTAGCGGGGGTTTTCCCGATACGCAGTATTTT. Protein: CASRSTSGGFPDTQYF.

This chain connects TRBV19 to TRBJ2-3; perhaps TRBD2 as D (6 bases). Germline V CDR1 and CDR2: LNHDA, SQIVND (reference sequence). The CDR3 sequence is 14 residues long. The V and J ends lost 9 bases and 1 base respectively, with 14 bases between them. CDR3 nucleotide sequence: TGTGCCAGCAAGGAGGGTGGCGGCACAGATACGCAGTATTTT. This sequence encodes CASKEGGGTDTQYF.

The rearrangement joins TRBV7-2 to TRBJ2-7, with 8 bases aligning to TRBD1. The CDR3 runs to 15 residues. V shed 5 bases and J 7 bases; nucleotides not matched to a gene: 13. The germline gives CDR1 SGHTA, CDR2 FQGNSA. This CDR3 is CASSPGDRREGEQYF. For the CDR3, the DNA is TGTGCCAGCAGCCCGGGGGACAGGCGGGAAGGGGAGCAGTACTTC. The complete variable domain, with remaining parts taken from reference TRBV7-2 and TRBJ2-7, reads GAGVSQSPSNKVTEKGKDVELRCDPISGHTALYWYRQSLGQGLEFLIYFQGNSAPDKSGLPSDRFSAERTGGSVSTLTIQRTQQEDSAVYLCASSPGDRREGEQYFGPGTRLTVT.

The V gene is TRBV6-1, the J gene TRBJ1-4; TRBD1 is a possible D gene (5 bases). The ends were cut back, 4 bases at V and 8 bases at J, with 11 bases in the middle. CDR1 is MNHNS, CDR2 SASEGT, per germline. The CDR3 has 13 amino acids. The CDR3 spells CASSGGAGEKLFF. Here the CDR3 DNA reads TGTGCCAGCAGTGGAGGGGCGGGGGAAAAACTGTTTTTT.

CDR3 loop: CASSEGQTNTGELFF. CDR3 nucleotides: TGTGCCAGCAGCGAGGGACAGACGAACACCGGGGAGCTGTTTTTT. The chain recombines TRBV5-8 with TRBJ2-2; 7 bases match TRBD1. CDR3 length: 15 residues. After removal of 4 bases from V and 0 bases from J, the junction contained 3 bases not matched to a gene. Germline CDR1 and CDR2: SGHTS and YDEGEE. The full variable domain, its missing parts supplied by reference TRBV5-8 and TRBJ2-2, is EAGVTQSPTHLIKTRGQQATLRCSPISGHTSVYWYQQALGLGLQFLLWYDEGEERNRGNFPPRFSGRQFPNYSSELNVNALELEDSALYLCASSEGQTNTGELFFGEGSRLTVL.

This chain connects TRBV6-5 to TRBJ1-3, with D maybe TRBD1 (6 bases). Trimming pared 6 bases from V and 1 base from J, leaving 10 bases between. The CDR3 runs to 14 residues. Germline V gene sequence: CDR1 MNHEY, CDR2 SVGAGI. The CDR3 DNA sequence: TGTGCCAGCAGGGACAGTTATTCTGGAAACACCATATATTTT. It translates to CASRDSYSGNTIYF.

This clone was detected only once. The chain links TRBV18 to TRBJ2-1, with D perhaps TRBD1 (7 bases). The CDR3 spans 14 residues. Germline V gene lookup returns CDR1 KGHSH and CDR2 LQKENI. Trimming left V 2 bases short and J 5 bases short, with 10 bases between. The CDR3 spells CASSPARGDNEQFF. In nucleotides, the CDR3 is TGTGCCAGCTCACCAGCCAGGGGGGACAATGAGCAGTTCTTC.

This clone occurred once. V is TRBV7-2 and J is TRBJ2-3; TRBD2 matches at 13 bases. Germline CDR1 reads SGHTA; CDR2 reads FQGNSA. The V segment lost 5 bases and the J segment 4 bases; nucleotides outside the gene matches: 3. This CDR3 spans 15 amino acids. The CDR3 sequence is CASSTSGGAPDTQYF. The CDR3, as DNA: TGTGCCAGCAGCACTAGCGGGGGGGCCCCAGATACGCAGTATTTT.

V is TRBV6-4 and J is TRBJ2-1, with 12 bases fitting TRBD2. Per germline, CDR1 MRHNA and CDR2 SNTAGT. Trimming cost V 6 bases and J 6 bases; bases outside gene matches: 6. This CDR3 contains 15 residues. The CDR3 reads CASSGGLAGINEQFF. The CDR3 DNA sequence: TGTGCCAGCAGCGGGGGACTAGCGGGCATCAATGAGCAGTTCTTC.

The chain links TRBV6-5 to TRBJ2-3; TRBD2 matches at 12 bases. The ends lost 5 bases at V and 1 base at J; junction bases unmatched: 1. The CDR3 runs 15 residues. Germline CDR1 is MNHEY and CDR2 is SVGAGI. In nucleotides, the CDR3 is TGTGCCAGCAGTCCTAGCGGGAGGGGCACAGATACGCAGTATTTT. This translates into CASSPSGRGTDTQYF.

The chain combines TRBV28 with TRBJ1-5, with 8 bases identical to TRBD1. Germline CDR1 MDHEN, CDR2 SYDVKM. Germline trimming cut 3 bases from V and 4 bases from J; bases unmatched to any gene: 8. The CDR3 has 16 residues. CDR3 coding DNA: TGTGCCAGCAGTTTGGCACAGGGGGTGACTAATCAGCCCCAGCATTTT. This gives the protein CASSLAQGVTNQPQHF.